The 28 T cell receptor beta chains in this list originate from one sample, sequenced in a study of T-cell reconstitution after alpha-beta-depleted transplantation in children. A library of TCRbeta sequences, prepared with unique molecular identifiers, was generated. A single record per CDR3 protein comes from TCRdb applying MiXCR to the PCR reads. The sample yields roughly 220,000 distinct CDR3 sequences, around 9.2% seen once. This sample comprised PBMCs, mostly from graft donor cells, obtained 360 days after TCRalphabeta/CD19-depleted stem cell transplant. The receptors shown here come from a male patient between 2 and 10 years old who had a stem cell transplant for acute myeloid leukemia, so the T cells may come from the graft donor.

Many counts were recorded for this clonotype. The V and J genes are TRBV5-1 and TRBJ2-3; a weak D match, TRBD1 (5 bases). V lost 3 bases to trimming and J lost 0 bases, with 14 bases between them. Germline assignment: CDR1 SGHRS and CDR2 YFSETQ. The CDR3 length is 16 residues. This CDR3 reads CASSWARASSTDTQYF. The CDR3 coding sequence is TGCGCCAGCAGCTGGGCCAGGGCATCTAGCACAGATACGCAGTATTTT.

This clonotype was recorded at least ten times. The rearrangement links TRBV5-1 to TRBJ2-5; unclear D gene. The V end lost 0 bases, the J end lost 4 bases, and 10 bases lay between the germline ends. This CDR3 region has 14 residues. Germline V gives CDR1 SGHRS, CDR2 YFSETQ. The DNA for the CDR3 is TGCGCCAGCAGCTTGGTTTTGGACGGAGAGACCCAGTACTTC. This gives the protein CASSLVLDGETQYF.

The V gene is TRBV6-5, the J gene TRBJ1-2; possibly TRBD1 for D (5 bases). V was trimmed by 0 bases and J by 8 bases, leaving 31 bases between them. CDR1 MNHEY and CDR2 SVGAGI come from the germline V gene. The CDR3 contains 20 residues. CDR3 sequence (DNA): TGTGCCAGCAGTTACTCGCTGGGGCAGGACACTAGATCCTCCCGGGGGGGCTACACCTTC. Protein: CASSYSLGQDTRSSRGGYTF.

The V call is TRBV12-3 or TRBV12-4, the J call TRBJ1-2, with D tentatively TRBD1 (5 bases). The CDR3 covers 14 residues. V gave up 3 bases and J gave up 1 base, with 9 bases separating them. The CDR3 reads CASSLGRVNYGYTF. Written as DNA, the CDR3 is TGTGCCAGCAGTTTGGGCAGGGTTAACTATGGCTACACCTTC.

V gene TRBV7-8 combines with J gene TRBJ1-5; perhaps TRBD1 as D (6 bases). The germline CDR1 and CDR2 sequences are SGHVS and FQNEAQ. V was cut by 1 base and J by 0 bases, with 10 bases left in between. This CDR3 has 16 amino acids. The CDR3 here is CASSLGTGNSNQPQHF. The CDR3 nucleotides are TGTGCCAGCAGCTTAGGAACAGGGAATAGCAATCAGCCCCAGCATTTT. Variable domain in full (rest from reference TRBV7-8 and TRBJ1-5): GAGVSQSPRYKVAKRGQDVALRCDPISGHVSLFWYQQALGQGPEFLTYFQNEAQLDKSGLPSDRFFAERPEGSVSTLKIQRTQQEDSAVYLCASSLGTGNSNQPQHFGDGTRLSIL.

This chain links TRBV25-1 with TRBJ2-3; the D is unclear. The CDR3 consists of 12 residues. V was pared by 8 bases and J by 2 bases, with 8 bases between. Germline V gene sequence: CDR1 MGHDK, CDR2 SYGVNS. The CDR3 region is CASGPPTDTQYF. In DNA form, the CDR3 reads TGTGCCAGCGGCCCGCCCACAGATACGCAGTATTTT. Full variable domain (missing parts from reference TRBV25-1 and TRBJ2-3): EADIYQTPRYLVIGTGKKITLECSQTMGHDKMYWYQQDPGMELHLIHYSYGVNSTEKGDLSSESTVSRIRTEHFPLTLESARPSHTSQYLCASGPPTDTQYFGPGTRLTVL.

At least ten counts were recorded for this clonotype. V usage is TRBV7-8 and J usage is TRBJ2-1; maybe TRBD2 (5 bases). Per germline, CDR1 SGHVS and CDR2 FQNEAQ. V shed 1 base and J shed 3 bases, with 13 bases lying between them. The CDR3 is 16 amino acids. CDR3 sequence (DNA): TGTGCCAGCAGCTTAGTGTGGCTAGCCGTCTACAATGAGCAGTTCTTC. It encodes CASSLVWLAVYNEQFF.

This clonotype was counted at least ten times. The rearrangement links TRBV12-3 or TRBV12-4 to TRBJ2-7; tentative D call: TRBD2 (5 bases). The V gene lost 1 base and the J gene lost 2 bases, with 6 bases spanning the gap. CDR3 length equals 13 residues. CDR3 in DNA: TGTGCCAGCAGTTTAGGAGGGCCCTACGAGCAGTACTTC. Protein product: CASSLGGPYEQYF.

This clonotype was seen ten or more times. V is TRBV9 and J is TRBJ2-2; no firm D call. V dropped 0 bases and J dropped 2 bases, with 11 bases sitting between them. CDR1 is SGDLS, CDR2 YYNGEE, per germline. The CDR3 consists of 16 residues. The CDR3 DNA sequence: TGTGCCAGCAGCGTAGGTATTCTCATCAACACCGGGGAGCTGTTTTTT. Protein sequence: CASSVGILINTGELFF.

The chain is built from TRBV5-1 and TRBJ2-7, with D perhaps TRBD1 (5 bases). The germline V gene encodes CDR1 SGHRS and CDR2 YFSETQ. Deletions cut 1 base from V and 3 bases from J, with 11 bases between. CDR3 length: 14 residues. The CDR3 DNA follows: TGCGCCAGCAGCTTGCGGCAGGGAAGCTACGAGCAGTACGTC. It specifies CASSLRQGSYEQYV.

This clonotype appeared many times. CDR3 in DNA: TGCAGCGTTGTCTGGAGTTGGCCTGAAGCTTTCTTT. Protein sequence: CSVVWSWPEAFF. The chain is built from TRBV29-1 and TRBJ1-1; D is unclear. CDR3 length: 12 residues. V was clipped by 4 bases and J by 6 bases, with 12 bases between them. Germline V gives CDR1 SQVTM, CDR2 ANQGSEA.

The sample holds one count of this clonotype. CDR3 residues: CASSPGGGGGYTF. The CDR3 DNA is TGTGCCAGCAGCCCGGGGGGCGGCGGTGGCTACACCTTC. The chain employs TRBV7-2 and TRBJ1-2; maybe TRBD1 (6 bases). CDR3 length equals 13 residues. Germline loops: CDR1 SGHTA, CDR2 FQGNSA. The ends were cut back, 5 bases at V and 7 bases at J, with 14 bases in the middle. The variable domain in full, completed from reference TRBV7-2 and TRBJ1-2, reads GAGVSQSPSNKVTEKGKDVELRCDPISGHTALYWYRQSLGQGLEFLIYFQGNSAPDKSGLPSDRFSAERTGGSVSTLTIQRTQQEDSAVYLCASSPGGGGGYTFGSGTRLTVV.

The chain is built from TRBV7-3 and TRBJ2-2, with 7 bases lining up with TRBD2. The junction had 8 bases not matched to a gene; V was cut back by 5 bases and J by 5 bases. Germline CDR1 and CDR2: SGHTA and FQGTGA. This CDR3 comprises 15 residues. The CDR3 is CASSPVAGVTGELFF. CDR3 coding DNA: TGTGCCAGCAGCCCGGTGGCGGGAGTAACCGGGGAGCTGTTTTTT.

This clonotype was counted only a few times. The chain is built from TRBV7-9 and TRBJ1-1; a possible D gene is TRBD1 (5 bases). Germline loops: CDR1 SEHNR, CDR2 FQNEAQ (reference sequence). V shed 0 bases and J shed 8 bases, with 13 bases lying between them. The CDR3 is made up of 14 amino acids. The CDR3 DNA reads as TGTGCCAGCAGCTTAGCCCCGGGGCAGCGAGAAGCTTTCTTT. This sequence encodes CASSLAPGQREAFF.

This clonotype was recorded many times. The CDR3 is CSAGEQVGGTEAFF. The CDR3 DNA reads as TGCAGCGCGGGGGAACAGGTTGGAGGGACTGAAGCTTTCTTT. The J gene is TRBJ1-1, the V gene TRBV29-1; weak D call: TRBD1 (5 bases). Trimming removed 7 bases at V and 5 bases at J, with 20 bases between. CDR3 length: 14 amino acids. Germline V gene sequence: CDR1 SQVTM, CDR2 ANQGSEA.

The chain joins TRBV20-1 to TRBJ2-5; TRBD1 matches 7 bases. CDR1 and CDR2 from the germline V gene are DFQATT and SNEGSKA (reference sequence). The CDR3 extends over 14 amino acids. With V trimmed by 5 bases and J by 5 bases, 11 bases remained unmatched. The CDR3 bases are TGCAGTGCTCAACGTCGACAGGGTGGGGAGACCCAGTACTTC. Encoded protein: CSAQRRQGGETQYF.

This clonotype showed up many times. The chain uses TRBV5-4 and TRBJ2-7, with D possibly matching TRBD2 (6 bases). The CDR3 covers 13 residues. The germline V gene has CDR1 SGHNT and CDR2 YYREEE (reference sequence). Trimming pared 5 bases from V and 3 bases from J, leaving 12 bases between. The CDR3 coding sequence is TGTGCCAGCAGGCGGGACGGTAACTACGAGCAGTACTTC. As protein: CASRRDGNYEQYF.

The chain couples TRBV5-1 to TRBJ2-3, with D perhaps TRBD1 (6 bases). Trimming removed 0 bases from V and 0 bases from J, with 8 bases in between. Looked up from germline, CDR1 is SGHRS and CDR2 is YFSETQ. The CDR3 has 15 residues. CDR3 nucleotide sequence: TGCGCCAGCAGCTTGGGGACAGCTAGCACAGATACGCAGTATTTT. Protein: CASSLGTASTDTQYF.

V usage is TRBV15 and J usage is TRBJ1-5; no reliable D call. This CDR3 spans 17 amino acids. V lost 0 bases and J 0 bases, leaving 12 bases between the germline ends. Germline V lookup: CDR1 LNHNV, CDR2 YYDKDF (reference sequence). The CDR3 protein is CATSRDADRLSNQPQHF. The CDR3 coding sequence is TGTGCCACCAGCAGAGATGCCGACCGCCTTAGCAATCAGCCCCAGCATTTT.

CDR3 bases: TGTGCCAGCAACTGGGGGCCGGGAGGTCGCTCCTACGAGCAGTACTTC. This encodes CASNWGPGGRSYEQYF. This chain connects TRBV7-8 to TRBJ2-7; D is possibly TRBD2 (7 bases). V was pared by 7 bases and J by 0 bases, with 19 bases between. CDR1 is SGHVS, CDR2 FQNEAQ, per germline. The CDR3 covers 16 residues.

This clonotype appeared many times. The V gene is TRBV20-1, the J gene TRBJ2-2; 7 positions match TRBD2. The CDR3 loop spans 12 amino acids. V was pared by 5 bases and J by 5 bases, with 2 bases of the junction left unmatched. Germline CDR1 and CDR2: DFQATT and SNEGSKA (reference sequence). CDR3 nucleotide sequence: TGCAGTGCTCGGACTAGAACCGGGGAGCTGTTTTTT. This translates into CSARTRTGELFF.

This chain joins TRBV10-3 and TRBJ2-6, with D perhaps TRBD2 (5 bases). Trimming pared 2 bases from V and 2 bases from J, leaving 10 bases between. In germline, CDR1 is ENHRY, CDR2 SYGVKD. This CDR3 comprises 16 residues. The CDR3 nucleotides read TGTGCCATCAGTGAGAGGACGGAGGCTGGGGCCAACGTCCTGACTTTC. Its protein product is CAISERTEAGANVLTF.

This clonotype was picked up many times. The junction does not match germline at one end; this may be a read error. V and J are TRBV7-2 and TRBJ2-7; perhaps D is TRBD1 or TRBD2 (6 bases each). Germline CDR1 reads SGHTA; CDR2 reads FQGNSA. The length of the CDR3 is 12 residues. CDR3: CASSLDGGRLNF. The CDR3, as DNA: TGTGCCAGCAGCTTAGATGGGGGGCGGTTAAACTTC. The whole variable domain, filled in from reference TRBV7-2 and TRBJ2-7, reads GAGVSQSPSNKVTEKGKDVELRCDPISGHTALYWYRQSLGQGLEFLIYFQGNSAPDKSGLPSDRFSAERTGGSVSTLTIQRTQQEDSAVYLCASSLDGGRLNFGPGTRLTVT.

This chain uses TRBV7-2 with TRBJ2-3, with D possibly matching TRBD2 (5 bases). In germline, CDR1 is SGHTA, CDR2 FQGNSA. The V end lost 2 bases, the J end lost 1 base, and 13 bases lay between the germline ends. The CDR3 runs to 16 residues. The CDR3 DNA is TGTGCCAGCAGCTTACTAGCAGGAGGCGGCACAGATACGCAGTATTTT. It is translated as CASSLLAGGGTDTQYF.

This clonotype was found a few times. The V and J genes are TRBV28 and TRBJ2-1, with TRBD2 as a possible D gene (6 bases). Trimming cost V 1 base and J 7 bases, with 20 bases left between them. Germline assignment: CDR1 MDHEN and CDR2 SYDVKM. The length of the CDR3 is 17 residues. This CDR3 reads CASSLLGLAGMMNEQFF. The CDR3 nucleotides read TGTGCCAGCAGTTTATTGGGTCTTGCGGGAATGATGAATGAGCAGTTCTTC. Combining the CDR3 with reference TRBV28 and TRBJ2-1 gives the whole variable domain DVKVTQSSRYLVKRTGEKVFLECVQDMDHENMFWYRQDPGLGLRLIYFSYDVKMKEKGDIPEGYSVSREKKERFSLILESASTNQTSMYLCASSLLGLAGMMNEQFFGPGTRLTVL.

This clonotype was seen repeatedly, ten times or more. The chain uses TRBV25-1 and TRBJ2-2, with 11 bases that match TRBD2. Per germline, CDR1 MGHDK and CDR2 SYGVNS. Trimming cost V 6 bases and J 7 bases; bases outside gene matches: 10. The CDR3 covers 16 residues. CDR3 DNA sequence: TGTGCCAGCAGCAGGCTAGCGGGAGGACCAGACGGGGAGCTGTTTTTT. Its translation is CASSRLAGGPDGELFF.

This clonotype occurred many times. V is TRBV5-6 and J is TRBJ2-2; TRBD1 aligns across 7 bases. Germline V gene lookup returns CDR1 SGHDT and CDR2 YYEEEE. CDR3 size: 15 residues. Trimming at V came to 2 bases and at J to 4 bases, leaving 5 bases not matched to a gene. CDR3 DNA sequence: TGTGCCAGCAGCTTAGACAGGGACCTCACCGGGGAGCTGTTTTTT. Translation gives CASSLDRDLTGELFF.

The sample holds a few counts of this clonotype. This chain's CDR3 is CASRNNPGLAGGRLGEQFF. Here the CDR3 DNA reads TGTGCCAGCAGAAATAACCCGGGACTAGCGGGGGGGCGTTTAGGTGAGCAGTTCTTC. V is TRBV6-2 or TRBV6-3 and J is TRBJ2-1; TRBD2 aligns across 16 bases. Germline V gene lookup returns CDR1 MNHEY and CDR2 SVGEGT. This CDR3 contains 19 residues. Trimming cost V 6 bases and J 9 bases; bases outside gene matches: 17.